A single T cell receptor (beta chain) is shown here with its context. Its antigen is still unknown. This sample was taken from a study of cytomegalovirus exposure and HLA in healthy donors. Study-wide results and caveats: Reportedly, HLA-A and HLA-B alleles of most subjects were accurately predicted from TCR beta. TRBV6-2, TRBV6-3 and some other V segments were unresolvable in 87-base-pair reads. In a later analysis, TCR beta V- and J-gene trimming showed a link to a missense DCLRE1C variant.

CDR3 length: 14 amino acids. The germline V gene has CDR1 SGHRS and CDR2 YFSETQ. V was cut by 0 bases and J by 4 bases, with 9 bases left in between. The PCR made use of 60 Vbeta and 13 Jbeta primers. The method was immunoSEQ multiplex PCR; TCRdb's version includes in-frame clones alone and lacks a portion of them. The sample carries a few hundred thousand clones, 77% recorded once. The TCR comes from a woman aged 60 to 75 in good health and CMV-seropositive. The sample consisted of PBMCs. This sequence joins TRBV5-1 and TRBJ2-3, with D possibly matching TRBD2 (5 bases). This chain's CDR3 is CASSLVSSSDTQYF. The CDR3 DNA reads TGCGCCAGCAGCTTGGTTTCTAGCTCAGATACGCAGTATTTT.